These 9 T cell receptor beta chains originate from one sample sequenced in a study of blood T cell repertoires in COVID-19. Only in-frame clones appear in the TCRdb table, and some are missing; sequencing was by immunoSEQ multiplex PCR. The profile covers tens of thousands of clones, with 75% to 90% appearing a single time and around 4.7% taken by the ten largest. Source material: peripheral blood. Source of these receptors: a woman in her 70s with acute or convalescent COVID-19.

The chain couples TRBV10-3 to TRBJ1-2, with D perhaps TRBD1 (5 bases). Germline CDR1 reads ENHRY; CDR2 reads SYGVKD. This CDR3 is 14 amino acids long. V lost 5 bases, J lost 7 bases, and 17 bases lay in between. The CDR3 nucleotides read TGTGCCATCAGTAGCCCAGGGAATGCGGCTGGCTACACCTTC. Residues: CAISSPGNAAGYTF.

V and J are TRBV5-4 and TRBJ2-3; D possibly corresponds to TRBD1 (5 bases). V lost 2 bases, J lost 5 bases, and 9 bases lay in between. Germline values: CDR1 SGHNT, CDR2 YYREEE (reference sequence). There are 13 residues in the CDR3. The chain's CDR3 is CASSFTGIDTQYF. CDR3 nucleotides: TGTGCCAGCAGCTTTACAGGAATAGATACGCAGTATTTT.

V is TRBV3-1 (or the pseudogene TRBV3-2) and J is TRBJ1-5; D is perhaps TRBD1 (6 bases). The ends were cut back, 0 bases at V and 6 bases at J, with 6 bases in the middle. There are 13 residues in the CDR3. Looked up from germline, CDR1 is LGHDT and CDR2 is YNNKEL (reference sequence). The DNA for the CDR3 is TGTGCCAGCAGCCAAGAAGGGGGTCAGCCCCAGCATTTT. Translated: CASSQEGGQPQHF.

This clone has just one count. V gene TRBV19 combines with J gene TRBJ1-1; D unclear. V dropped 8 bases and J dropped 2 bases, with 12 bases sitting between them. Germline lookup yields CDR1 LNHDA and CDR2 SQIVND (reference sequence). The CDR3 length is 13 residues. The CDR3, as DNA: TGTGCCAGTTCACTGGGGAGAAACACTGAAGCTTTCTTT. Translating it yields CASSLGRNTEAFF. Full variable domain (remainder filled in from reference TRBV19 and TRBJ1-1): DGGITQSPKYLFRKEGQNVTLSCEQNLNHDAMYWYRQDPGQGLRLIYYSQIVNDFQKGDIAEGYSVSREKKESFPLTVTSAQKNPTAFYLCASSLGRNTEAFFGQGTRLTVV.

J is TRBJ2-3 and V is TRBV24-1, with 12 bases lining up with TRBD2. Germline assignment: CDR1 KGHDR and CDR2 SFDVKD. This CDR3 region has 20 residues. After removal of 2 bases from V and 8 bases from J, the junction contained 19 bases not matched to a gene. The CDR3 region has the DNA TGTGCCACCAGTGATTCGGGGGCTAGCGGGGGGGCCGTCCTTGGGGCTACGCAGTATTTT. Its protein product is CATSDSGASGGAVLGATQYF.

This clone was detected only a few times. This chain connects TRBV27 to TRBJ2-1; 13 bases match TRBD2. The CDR3 loop spans 16 amino acids. CDR1 MNHEY and CDR2 SMNVEV come from the germline V gene (reference sequence). J gave up 5 bases and V 5 bases, and 6 bases lay outside the gene matches. The CDR3 reads CASSTRGTSGNNEQFF. The DNA for the CDR3 is TGTGCCAGCAGTACCCGAGGGACTAGCGGGAACAATGAGCAGTTCTTC.

The V and J genes are TRBV6-5 and TRBJ2-1, with D maybe TRBD2 (7 bases). The germline gives CDR1 MNHEY, CDR2 SVGAGI. The germline V and J ends were trimmed by 2 bases and 7 bases, with 12 bases remaining between them. The CDR3 sequence is 14 residues long. CDR3 residues: CASSYDGGQNEQFF. CDR3 DNA: TGTGCCAGCAGTTACGACGGGGGGCAAAATGAGCAGTTCTTC.

The sample holds a few counts of this clone. The gene calls are TRBV27 and TRBJ2-5, with D perhaps matching TRBD1 (5 bases). The ends were cut back, 4 bases at V and 2 bases at J, with 14 bases in the middle. The CDR3 has 15 residues. Germline assignment: CDR1 MNHEY and CDR2 SMNVEV (reference sequence). For the CDR3, the DNA is TGTGCCAGCAGTTCCCGAGCAGGGTATCAAGAGACCCAGTACTTC. Its translation: CASSSRAGYQETQYF.

The V call is TRBV27, the J call TRBJ2-5, with 7 bases fitting TRBD2. V lost 6 bases, J lost 2 bases, and 12 bases stayed unmatched. Germline lookup yields CDR1 MNHEY and CDR2 SMNVEV (reference sequence). The length of the CDR3 is 16 residues. CDR3 DNA: TGTGCCAGCAGATCTTTGGCGGGGGTCCCGCAAGAGACCCAGTACTTC. Its protein product is CASRSLAGVPQETQYF.